This is a list of T cell receptor beta chains from one sample in a study of monozygotic twins with inflammatory bowel disease. TCRdb re-called the 5' RACE reads; every CDR3 protein appears as one record, without DNA. The repertoire shows approximately 400,000 distinct CDR3 sequences; the top ten hold around 2.4%. The sample was blood. These TCRs come from a human donor with ulcerative colitis or Crohn's disease, or a healthy co-twin of an affected twin (not recorded which). CDR3s include the opening cysteine and the closing phenylalanine or tryptophan. Each record gives: V gene, J gene, CDR3 protein.

v_gene: TRBV7-8; j_gene: TRBJ2-7; CDR3aa: CASSLVPGGHYEQYF
v_gene: TRBV29-1; j_gene: TRBJ2-3; CDR3aa: CSFYSSGPSTDTQYF
v_gene: TRBV18; j_gene: TRBJ2-1; CDR3aa: CASSPPRSWDEQFF
v_gene: TRBV12-3/TRBV12-4; j_gene: TRBJ1-1; CDR3aa: CASSSRTVYTEAFF
v_gene: TRBV3-1; j_gene: TRBJ1-6; CDR3aa: CASSQGTSQNSPLHF
v_gene: TRBV4-2; j_gene: TRBJ2-3; CDR3aa: CASSQEGGHRYTDTQYF
v_gene: TRBV5-1; j_gene: TRBJ2-1; CDR3aa: CASSLFSGGANEQFF
v_gene: TRBV6-1; j_gene: TRBJ2-5; CDR3aa: CASSEVGYQYF
v_gene: TRBV20-1; j_gene: TRBJ2-1; CDR3aa: CSAIKRGGYNEQFF
v_gene: TRBV29-1; j_gene: TRBJ2-7; CDR3aa: CSVEGPTSDEQYF
v_gene: TRBV28; j_gene: TRBJ2-2; CDR3aa: CASSPEGPSTGELFF
v_gene: TRBV6-5; j_gene: TRBJ2-7; CDR3aa: CASSYLSSGGRREQHF
v_gene: TRBV7-9; j_gene: TRBJ1-2; CDR3aa: CASSFYRGTTNYGYTF
v_gene: TRBV7-2; j_gene: TRBJ1-2; CDR3aa: CASSSNQGLYGYTF
v_gene: TRBV2; j_gene: TRBJ2-2; CDR3aa: CASIRGAGELFF
v_gene: TRBV10-3; j_gene: TRBJ2-5; CDR3aa: CAISESRETQYF
v_gene: TRBV6-5; j_gene: TRBJ2-2; CDR3aa: CASSYRREGTGELFF
v_gene: TRBV5-8; j_gene: TRBJ2-2; CDR3aa: CASSYLAGGPTGELFF
v_gene: TRBV19; j_gene: TRBJ1-2; CDR3aa: CASSMVFNYGYTF
v_gene: TRBV7-2; j_gene: TRBJ2-2; CDR3aa: CASSSSGHLNTGELFF
v_gene: TRBV19; j_gene: TRBJ1-1; CDR3aa: CASSERGVRATEAFF
v_gene: TRBV3-1; j_gene: TRBJ2-3; CDR3aa: CASSPAVGLAGADTQYF
v_gene: TRBV30; j_gene: TRBJ2-1; CDR3aa: CALGRGGYNEQFF
v_gene: TRBV5-1; j_gene: TRBJ1-6; CDR3aa: CASSSDGNSPLHF
v_gene: TRBV20-1; j_gene: TRBJ2-1; CDR3aa: CSARDPLTSGSGNYNEQFF
v_gene: TRBV5-4; j_gene: TRBJ2-7; CDR3aa: CASTREAPSEQYF
v_gene: TRBV27; j_gene: TRBJ2-1; CDR3aa: CASSISRYNEQFF
v_gene: TRBV6-1; j_gene: TRBJ1-1; CDR3aa: CASSDLGWDTEAFF
v_gene: TRBV12-3/TRBV12-4; j_gene: TRBJ2-7; CDR3aa: CASSFRDGEQYF
v_gene: TRBV6-1; j_gene: TRBJ2-3; CDR3aa: CASSAWGQPSTDTQYF
v_gene: TRBV3-1; j_gene: TRBJ2-7; CDR3aa: CASSQATATEQYF
v_gene: TRBV20-1; j_gene: TRBJ1-1; CDR3aa: CSGGGSMNTEAFF
v_gene: TRBV19; j_gene: TRBJ2-2; CDR3aa: CASRTRANTGELFF
v_gene: TRBV3-1; j_gene: TRBJ2-5; CDR3aa: CASSQEGLAGGQKRETQYF
v_gene: TRBV7-9; j_gene: TRBJ2-1; CDR3aa: CASSPGTSGANEQFF
v_gene: TRBV2; j_gene: TRBJ1-2; CDR3aa: CAIDTRDGYTF
v_gene: TRBV7-2; j_gene: TRBJ1-1; CDR3aa: CASRRQNTEAFF
v_gene: TRBV5-1; j_gene: TRBJ2-7; CDR3aa: CASSSQARWGYEQYF
v_gene: TRBV3-1; j_gene: TRBJ2-1; CDR3aa: CASSPQVSSYNEQFF